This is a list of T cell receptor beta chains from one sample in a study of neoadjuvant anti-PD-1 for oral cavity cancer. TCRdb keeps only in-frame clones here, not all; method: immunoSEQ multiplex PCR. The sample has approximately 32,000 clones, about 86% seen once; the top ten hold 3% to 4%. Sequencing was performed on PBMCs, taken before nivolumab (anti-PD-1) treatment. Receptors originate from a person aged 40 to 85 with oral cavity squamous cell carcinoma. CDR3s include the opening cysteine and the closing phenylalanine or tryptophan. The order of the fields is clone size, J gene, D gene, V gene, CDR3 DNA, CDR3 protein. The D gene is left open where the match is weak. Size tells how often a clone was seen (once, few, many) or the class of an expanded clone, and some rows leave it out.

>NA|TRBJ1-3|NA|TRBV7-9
TGTGCCAGCAGCCAACAGGGCTCTGGAAACACCATATATTTT
CASSQQGSGNTIYF
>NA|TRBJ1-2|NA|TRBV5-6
TGTGCCAGCAGCTCACAGGGCGACTATGGCTACACCTTC
CASSSQGDYGYTF
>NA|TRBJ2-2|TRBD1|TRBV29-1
TGCAGCGTTCATGGGACAGCGAACACCGGGGAGCTGTTTTTT
CSVHGTANTGELFF
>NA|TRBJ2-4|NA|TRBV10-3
TGTGCCATCAGTGAACCCCTTAAAAACATTCAGTACTTC
CAISEPLKNIQYF
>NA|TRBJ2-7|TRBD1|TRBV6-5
TGTGCCAGCAGCCGTCGACAGGGTTCCTACGAGCAGTACTTC
CASSRRQGSYEQYF
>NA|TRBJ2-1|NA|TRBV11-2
TGTGCCAGCAGCCTTGCTTGGGGGAATGAGCAGTTCTTC
CASSLAWGNEQFF
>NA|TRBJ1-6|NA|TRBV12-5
TGTGCTAGTGGTTTGGCCAGGGAAAATTATAATTCACCCCTCCACTTT
CASGLARENYNSPLHF
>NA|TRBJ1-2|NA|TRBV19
TGTGCCAGTAGTATAAGACAGAATGGCTACACCTTC
CASSIRQNGYTF
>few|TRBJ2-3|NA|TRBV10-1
TGCGCCAGCAGTGAACTCGACAGGACAGATACGCAGTATTTT
CASSELDRTDTQYF
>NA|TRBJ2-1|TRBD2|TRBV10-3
TGTGCCATCAGTGACCTAGCGGGGTACAATGAGCAGTTCTTC
CAISDLAGYNEQFF
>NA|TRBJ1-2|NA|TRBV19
TGTGCCAGTAGTCGGGGTCTTAACTATGGCTACACCTTC
CASSRGLNYGYTF
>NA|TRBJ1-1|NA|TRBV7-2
TGTGCCAGCAGACCGTCCGGGGGCTTCACTGAAGCTTTCTTT
CASRPSGGFTEAFF
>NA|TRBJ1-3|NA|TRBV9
TGTGCCAGCAGCGTAGGGAAACTTGGAAACACCATATATTTT
CASSVGKLGNTIYF
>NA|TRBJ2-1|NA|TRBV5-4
TGTGCCAGCAGCTTGCTCCACAATGAGCAGTTCTTC
CASSLLHNEQFF
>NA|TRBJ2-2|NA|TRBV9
TGTGCCAGCAGCGCCAGGGTGATCGGGGAGCTGTTTTTT
CASSARVIGELFF
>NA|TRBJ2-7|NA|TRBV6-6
TGTGCCAGCAGGGCAAGACAGCTTTTCACCTACGAGCAGTACTTC
CASRARQLFTYEQYF
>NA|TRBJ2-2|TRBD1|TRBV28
TGTGCCAGCAGGACAGGGGGGGACACCGGGGAGCTGTTTTTT
CASRTGGDTGELFF
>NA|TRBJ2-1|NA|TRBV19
TGTGCCAGTAGTATCATCGGACTACGAATCAATGAGCAGTTCTTC
CASSIIGLRINEQFF
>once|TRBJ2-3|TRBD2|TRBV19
TGTGCCAGTAGTATAGGTAGGCTAGCGGGCACAGATACGCAGTATTTT
CASSIGRLAGTDTQYF
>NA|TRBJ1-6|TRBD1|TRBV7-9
TGTGCCAGCAGCTCGGGACAGGGGTATAATTCACCCCTCCACTTT
CASSSGQGYNSPLHF
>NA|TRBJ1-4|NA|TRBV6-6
TGTGCCAGCACCTACTCGTGGGGGGAACGGGATGAAAAACTGTTTTTT
CASTYSWGERDEKLFF
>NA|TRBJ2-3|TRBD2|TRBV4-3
TGCGCCAGCAGCCAAGGTCCGGGGAGGGCAGATACGCAGTATTTT
CASSQGPGRADTQYF
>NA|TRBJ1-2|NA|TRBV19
TGTGCCAGTAGTCGGTTGACAGCCACCATCTATGGCTACACCTTC
CASSRLTATIYGYTF
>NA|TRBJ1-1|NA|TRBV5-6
TGTGCCAGCAGCTTGGTCGCCACTGAAGCTTTCTTT
CASSLVATEAFF
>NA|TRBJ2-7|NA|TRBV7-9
TGTGCCAGCAGCTTGATTCGGACTACCGTCTACGAGCAGTACTTC
CASSLIRTTVYEQYF
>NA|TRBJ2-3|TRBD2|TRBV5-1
TGCGCCAGCAGCTTGGTAGGTAGCGGGAGCACAGATACGCAGTATTTT
CASSLVGSGSTDTQYF
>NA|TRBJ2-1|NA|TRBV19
TGTGCCAGTATTAGCCGGTCCTACAATGAGCAGTTCTTC
CASISRSYNEQFF
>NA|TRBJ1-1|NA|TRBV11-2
TGTGCCAGCAGTCCAGGGTACTTACGATCGAACACTGAAGCTTTCTTT
CASSPGYLRSNTEAFF
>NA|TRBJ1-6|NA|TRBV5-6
TGTGCCAGCAGCTTAACAGGGCGGTCACCCCTCCACTTT
CASSLTGRSPLHF
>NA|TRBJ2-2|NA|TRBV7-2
TGTGCCAGCAGCTCCGGACCAACCGGGGAGCTGTTTTTT
CASSSGPTGELFF
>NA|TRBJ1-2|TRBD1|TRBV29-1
TGCAGCGTTGAAGTATTACAGGGGGCAGGAGGCTACACCTTC
CSVEVLQGAGGYTF
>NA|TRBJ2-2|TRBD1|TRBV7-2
TGTGCCAGCAGCGTGAGCAGAGGGACAGCCGGGGAGCTGTTTTTT
CASSVSRGTAGELFF
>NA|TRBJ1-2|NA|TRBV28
TGTGCCAGCAGTTTATTCCCGCCAGGCCGCTATGGCTACACCTTC
CASSLFPPGRYGYTF
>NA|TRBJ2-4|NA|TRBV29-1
TGCAGCGTTGAGTGGGTGGCAGGGGCCAAAAACATTCAGTACTTC
CSVEWVAGAKNIQYF
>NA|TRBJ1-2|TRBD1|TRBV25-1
TGTGCCAGCAGTGAGGGGATAACAGGGGGCTATGGCTACACCTTC
CASSEGITGGYGYTF
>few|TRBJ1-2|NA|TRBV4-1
TGCGCCAGCAGCCCGGGCCCTCAAGCTAACTATGGCTACACCTTC
CASSPGPQANYGYTF
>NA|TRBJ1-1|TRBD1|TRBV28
TGTGCCAGCGGCTTGGACAGGGGGCTTAAAAACACTGAAGCTTTCTTT
CASGLDRGLKNTEAFF
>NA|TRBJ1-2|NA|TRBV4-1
TGCGCCAGCAGCCCCCAGGGCTCCAAGGGATATGGCTACACCTTC
CASSPQGSKGYGYTF
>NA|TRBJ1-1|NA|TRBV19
TGTGCCAGTAGTGGGGGGATTGCCCTGAACACTGAAGCTTTCTTT
CASSGGIALNTEAFF
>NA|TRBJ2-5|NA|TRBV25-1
TGTGCCAGCAGTGAATATGGACAAGGGGAGACCCAGTACTTC
CASSEYGQGETQYF
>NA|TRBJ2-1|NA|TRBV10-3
TGTGCCATCAGTGAGTCTGGGGGAAGGAATGAGCAGTTCTTC
CAISESGGRNEQFF